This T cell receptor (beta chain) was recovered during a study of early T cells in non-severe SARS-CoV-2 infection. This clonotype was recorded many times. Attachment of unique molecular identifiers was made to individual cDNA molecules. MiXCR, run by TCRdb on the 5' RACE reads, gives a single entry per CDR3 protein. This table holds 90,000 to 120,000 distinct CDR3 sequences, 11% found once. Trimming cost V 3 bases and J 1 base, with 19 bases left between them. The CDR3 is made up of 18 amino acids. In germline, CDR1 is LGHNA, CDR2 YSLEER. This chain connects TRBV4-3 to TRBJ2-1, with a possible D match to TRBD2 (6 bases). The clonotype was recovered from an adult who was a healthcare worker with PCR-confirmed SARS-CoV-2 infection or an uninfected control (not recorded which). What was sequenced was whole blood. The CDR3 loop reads CASSQDLLATESYNEQFF. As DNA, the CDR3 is TGCGCCAGCAGCCAGGATTTACTAGCTACGGAGTCCTACAATGAGCAGTTCTTC.